What follows is one TCR beta chain and its context. Its antigen is unidentified. This entry comes from a study of T-cell reconstitution after alpha-beta-depleted transplantation in children. Study-wide results and limits: At day 60, the high TCRbeta diversity found in some patients originated from recipient T cells and thymic progenitors that had survived. Reportedly, only several hundred clones from non-depleted graft cells drove alpha-beta T-cell counts at about two months.

Per the germline V gene, CDR1 is SEHNR and CDR2 is FQNEAQ (reference sequence). V was pared by 4 bases and J by 7 bases, with 4 bases of the junction left unmatched. CDR3 size: 12 residues. Unique molecular identifiers tagged the TCRbeta library. TCRdb reprocessed the PCR reads via MiXCR and lists one record per CDR3 protein. The sample carries around 960,000 distinct CDR3 sequences, about 31% recorded once. The starting material was PBMCs, mostly from graft donor cells, obtained 360 days after TCRalphabeta/CD19-depleted stem cell transplant. The TCR sequence derives from a boy under two years old who had a stem cell transplant for SCID, so the T cells may come from the graft donor. This chain uses TRBV7-9 with TRBJ2-7, with 7 bases matching TRBD2. The CDR3 nucleotides read TGTGCCAGCAGCTGGGATAGCGGGGAGCAGTACTTC. Its translation is CASSWDSGEQYF.